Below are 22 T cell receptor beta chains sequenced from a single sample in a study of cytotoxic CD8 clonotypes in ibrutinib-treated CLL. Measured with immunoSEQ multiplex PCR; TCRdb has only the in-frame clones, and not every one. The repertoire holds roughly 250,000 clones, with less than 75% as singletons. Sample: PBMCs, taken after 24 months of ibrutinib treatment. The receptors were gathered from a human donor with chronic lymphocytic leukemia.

CDR3 in amino acids: CASSPPEGGYGYTF. In DNA form, the CDR3 reads TGTGCCAGTAGCCCCCCGGAGGGAGGCTATGGCTACACCTTC. V usage is TRBV19 and J usage is TRBJ1-2, with D unclear. CDR1 LNHDA and CDR2 SQIVND come from the germline V gene (reference sequence). The CDR3 loop spans 14 amino acids. The germline V and J ends were trimmed by 6 bases and 4 bases, with 15 bases remaining between them.

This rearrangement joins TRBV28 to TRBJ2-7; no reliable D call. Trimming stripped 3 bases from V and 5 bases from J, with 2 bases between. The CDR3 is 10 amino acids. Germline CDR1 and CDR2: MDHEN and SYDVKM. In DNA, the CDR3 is TGTGCCAGCAGTTTTGACGAGCAGTACTTC. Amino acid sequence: CASSFDEQYF.

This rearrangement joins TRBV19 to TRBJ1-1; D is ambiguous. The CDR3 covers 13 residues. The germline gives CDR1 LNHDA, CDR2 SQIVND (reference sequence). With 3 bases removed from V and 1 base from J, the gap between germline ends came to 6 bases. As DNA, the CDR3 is TGTGCCAGTAGTATGGAAGGGAACACTGAAGCTTTCTTT. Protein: CASSMEGNTEAFF.

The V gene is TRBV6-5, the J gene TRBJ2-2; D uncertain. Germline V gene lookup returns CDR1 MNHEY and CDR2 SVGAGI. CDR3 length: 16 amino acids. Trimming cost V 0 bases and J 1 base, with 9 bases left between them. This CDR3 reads CASSYSSRKNTGELFF. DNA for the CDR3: TGTGCCAGCAGTTACTCTTCGCGGAAGAACACCGGGGAGCTGTTTTTT.

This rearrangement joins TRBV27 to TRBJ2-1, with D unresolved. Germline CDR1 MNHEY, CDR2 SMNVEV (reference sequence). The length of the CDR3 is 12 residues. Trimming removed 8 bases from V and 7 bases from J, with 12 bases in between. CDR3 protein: CASQHDPNEQFF. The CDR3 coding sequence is TGTGCCAGCCAACATGACCCTAATGAGCAGTTCTTC.

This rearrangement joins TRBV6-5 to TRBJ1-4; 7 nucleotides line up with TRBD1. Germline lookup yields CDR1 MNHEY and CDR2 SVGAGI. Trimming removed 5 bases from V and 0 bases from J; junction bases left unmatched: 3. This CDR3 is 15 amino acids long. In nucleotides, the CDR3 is TGTGCCAGCAGTGGGGGGACAGCAACTAATGAAAAACTGTTTTTT. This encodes CASSGGTATNEKLFF.

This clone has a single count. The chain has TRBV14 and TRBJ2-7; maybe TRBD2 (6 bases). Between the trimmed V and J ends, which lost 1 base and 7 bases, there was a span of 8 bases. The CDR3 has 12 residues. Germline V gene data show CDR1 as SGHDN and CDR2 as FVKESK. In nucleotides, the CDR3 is TGTGCCAGCAGCCAAGGACTAGAGGAGCAGTACTTC. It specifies CASSQGLEEQYF.

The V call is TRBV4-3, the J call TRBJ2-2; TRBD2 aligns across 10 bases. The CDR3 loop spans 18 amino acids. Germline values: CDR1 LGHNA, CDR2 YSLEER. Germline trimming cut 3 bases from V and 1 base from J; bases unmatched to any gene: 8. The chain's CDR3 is CASSQLVRTSGNTGELFF. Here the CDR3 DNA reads TGCGCCAGCAGCCAGTTGGTGAGGACTAGCGGGAACACCGGGGAGCTGTTTTTT.

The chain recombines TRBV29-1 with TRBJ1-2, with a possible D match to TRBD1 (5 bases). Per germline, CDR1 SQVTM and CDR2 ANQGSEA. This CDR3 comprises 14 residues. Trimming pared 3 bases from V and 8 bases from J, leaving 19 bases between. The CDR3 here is CSVEGVGILNGYTF. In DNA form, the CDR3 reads TGCAGCGTTGAGGGGGTCGGGATTTTAAACGGCTACACCTTC.

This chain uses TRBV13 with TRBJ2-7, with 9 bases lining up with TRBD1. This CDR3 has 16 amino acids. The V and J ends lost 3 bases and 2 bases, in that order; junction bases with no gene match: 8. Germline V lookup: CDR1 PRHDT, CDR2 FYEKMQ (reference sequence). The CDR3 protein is CASSLFSGTGPYEQYF. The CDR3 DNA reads TGTGCCAGCAGCTTGTTCTCCGGGACAGGGCCCTACGAGCAGTACTTC.

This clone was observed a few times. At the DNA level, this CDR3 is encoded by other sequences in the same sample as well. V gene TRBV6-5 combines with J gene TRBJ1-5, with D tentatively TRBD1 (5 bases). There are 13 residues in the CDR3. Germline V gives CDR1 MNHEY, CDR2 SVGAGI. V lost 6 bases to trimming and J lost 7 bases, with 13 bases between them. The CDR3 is CASSRRGEQPQHF. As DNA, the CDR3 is TGTGCCAGCAGCCGGCGGGGGGAACAGCCCCAGCATTTT.

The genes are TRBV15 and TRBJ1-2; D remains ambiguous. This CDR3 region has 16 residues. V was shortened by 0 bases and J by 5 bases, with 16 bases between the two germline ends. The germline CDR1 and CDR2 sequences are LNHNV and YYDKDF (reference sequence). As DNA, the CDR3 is TGTGCCACCAGCAGAGATAGGGCAGGAGCAAGATATGGCTACACCTTC. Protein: CATSRDRAGARYGYTF.

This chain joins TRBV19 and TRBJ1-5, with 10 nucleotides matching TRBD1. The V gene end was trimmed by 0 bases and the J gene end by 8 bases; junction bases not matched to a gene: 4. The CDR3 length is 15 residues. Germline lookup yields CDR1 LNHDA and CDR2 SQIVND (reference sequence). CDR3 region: CASSIDGQGGEPQHF. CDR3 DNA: TGTGCCAGTAGTATAGATGGACAGGGGGGCGAGCCCCAGCATTTT.

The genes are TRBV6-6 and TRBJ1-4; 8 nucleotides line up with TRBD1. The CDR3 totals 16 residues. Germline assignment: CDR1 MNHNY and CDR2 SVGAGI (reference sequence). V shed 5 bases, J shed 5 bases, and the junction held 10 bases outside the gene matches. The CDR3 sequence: CASSRGGQESNEKLFF. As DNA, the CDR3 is TGTGCCAGCAGTCGCGGGGGACAGGAGTCGAATGAAAAACTGTTTTTT.

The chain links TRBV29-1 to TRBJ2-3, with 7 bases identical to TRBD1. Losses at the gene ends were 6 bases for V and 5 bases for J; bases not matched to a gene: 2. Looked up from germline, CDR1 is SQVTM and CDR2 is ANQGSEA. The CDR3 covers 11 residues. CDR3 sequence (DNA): TGCAGCGTACGACAGGGAGATACGCAGTATTTT. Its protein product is CSVRQGDTQYF.

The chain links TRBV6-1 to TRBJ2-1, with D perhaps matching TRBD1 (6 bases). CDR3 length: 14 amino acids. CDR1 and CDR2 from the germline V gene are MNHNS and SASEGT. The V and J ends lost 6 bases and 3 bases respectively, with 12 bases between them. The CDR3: CASSPTGGYNEQFF. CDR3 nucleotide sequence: TGTGCCAGCAGCCCGACAGGAGGCTACAATGAGCAGTTCTTC.

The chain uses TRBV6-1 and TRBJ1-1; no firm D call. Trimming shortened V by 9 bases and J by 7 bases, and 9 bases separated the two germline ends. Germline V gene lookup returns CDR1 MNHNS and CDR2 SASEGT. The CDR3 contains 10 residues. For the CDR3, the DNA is TGTGCCAGTCGAGTGAGTGAAGCTTTCTTT. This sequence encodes CASRVSEAFF.

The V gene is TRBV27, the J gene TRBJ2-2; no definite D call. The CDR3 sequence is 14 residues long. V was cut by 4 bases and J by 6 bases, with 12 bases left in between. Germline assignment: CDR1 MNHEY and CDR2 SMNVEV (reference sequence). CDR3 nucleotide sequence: TGTGCCAGCAGTTCGATAGAGTTCCCCGGGGAGCTGTTTTTT. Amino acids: CASSSIEFPGELFF.

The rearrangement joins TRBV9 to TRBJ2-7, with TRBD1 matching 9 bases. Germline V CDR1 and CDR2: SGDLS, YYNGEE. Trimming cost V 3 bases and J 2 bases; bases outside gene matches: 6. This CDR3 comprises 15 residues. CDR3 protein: CASSAGTGGPYEQYF. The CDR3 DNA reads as TGTGCCAGCAGCGCCGGAACAGGGGGCCCCTACGAGCAGTACTTC.

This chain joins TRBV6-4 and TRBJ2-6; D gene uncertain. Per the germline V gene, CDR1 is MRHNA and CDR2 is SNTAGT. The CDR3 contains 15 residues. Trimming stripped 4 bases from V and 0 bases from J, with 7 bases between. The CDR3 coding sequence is TGTGCCAGCAGTGTCGCCTTCTCTGGGGCCAACGTCCTGACTTTC. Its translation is CASSVAFSGANVLTF.

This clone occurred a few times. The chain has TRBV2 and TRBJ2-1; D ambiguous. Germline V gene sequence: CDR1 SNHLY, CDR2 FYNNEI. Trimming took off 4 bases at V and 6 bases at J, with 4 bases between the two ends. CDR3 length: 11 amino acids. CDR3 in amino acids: CASSVSNEQFF. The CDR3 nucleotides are TGTGCCAGCAGTGTCTCCAATGAGCAGTTCTTC.

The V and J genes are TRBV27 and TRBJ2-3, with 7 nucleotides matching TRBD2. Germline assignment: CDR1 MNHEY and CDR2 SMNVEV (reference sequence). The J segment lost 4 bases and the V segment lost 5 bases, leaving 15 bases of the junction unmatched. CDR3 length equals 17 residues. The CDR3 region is CASSLVGGHNSADTQYF. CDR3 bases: TGTGCCAGCAGTCTGGTGGGAGGGCATAATTCCGCAGATACGCAGTATTTT.